The rows below give T cell receptor beta chains drawn from one sample of a study of blood T cells in healthy people across ages. From the 5' RACE reads, TCRdb called clonotypes with MiXCR, one entry per CDR3 protein. This sample has 1,500,000 or so distinct CDR3 sequences; approximately 60% occur once, and the top ten carry more than 6%. Sequencing input: blood. These receptors came from a man aged 18 to 29 in good health. Both conserved end residues are part of each CDR3. Each record gives: CDR3 DNA, CDR3 protein, D gene, V gene, clone size, J gene. D genes are given only for firm matches. Clone size is stated in some rows and not others, as once, few, many or a class when expanded.

TGCAGTGCCCACAGGTGGTCAGGACCCGACACCGGGGAGCTGTTTTTT CSAHRWSGPDTGELFF NA TRBV20-1 NA TRBJ2-2
TGTGCCACCAGCAGAGATGTGGGGGGGTCTTCGAGGCTGTTTTTT CATSRDVGGSSRLFF TRBD2 TRBV15 NA TRBJ2-2
TGTGCCAGCAGCAGCACAGGGGTCGAGTCCTACTACGAGCAGTACTTC CASSSTGVESYYEQYF TRBD1 TRBV7-9 NA TRBJ2-7
TGTGCCAGCAGTCCCGCCTGGACTAGCGGGAGATACGAGCAGTACTTC CASSPAWTSGRYEQYF TRBD2 TRBV27 few TRBJ2-7
TGTGCCAGCAGCGTAGACACAGGGGACTATGGCTACACCTTC CASSVDTGDYGYTF TRBD1 TRBV9 NA TRBJ1-2
TGTGCCAGCAGTTTGTTCTCTCCTGCGAACACTGAAGCTTTCTTT CASSLFSPANTEAFF NA TRBV27 NA TRBJ1-1
TGTGCCAGCAATCGGGGGGGCGACACAGATACGCAGTATTTT CASNRGGDTDTQYF TRBD2 TRBV3-1 few TRBJ2-3
TGCAGTGCTAGCGAAGGTTCCAATGAGCAGTTCTTC CSASEGSNEQFF NA TRBV20-1 NA TRBJ2-1
TGTGCCGGCAGTTACTTCTCCGGGACAATCCTCTCTGGGGCCAACGTCCTGACTTTC CAGSYFSGTILSGANVLTF NA TRBV6-5 NA TRBJ2-6
TGTGCCAGCAGCTCTCCGGGACAGGGGGGCGAGCAGTACTTC CASSSPGQGGEQYF TRBD1 TRBV5-6 NA TRBJ2-7
TGCAGCGTTGCAGTGACTAGCGGGGGGGCCACAGATACGCAGTATTTT CSVAVTSGGATDTQYF TRBD2 TRBV29-1 NA TRBJ2-3
TGTGCCAGCAGACTCGGGACGAATGAAAAACTGTTTTTT CASRLGTNEKLFF NA TRBV12-3/TRBV12-4 NA TRBJ1-4
TGTGCCAGCAGCCGAAGGGACAGGGGGTGGAGGGATGAGCAGTACTTC CASSRRDRGWRDEQYF TRBD1 TRBV7-2 NA TRBJ2-7
TGTGCCAGCAGTTACCCCCTGGACAGGAGCTCCTACAATGAGCAGTACTTC CASSYPLDRSSYNEQYF TRBD1 TRBV6-6 NA TRBJ2-7
TGTGCCAGTAGCCAAGAAACGGGACTGCAATATGATACGCAGTATTTT CASSQETGLQYDTQYF NA TRBV3-1 few TRBJ2-3
TGTGCCAGCAGTGTGGGCAGGAACATTCAGTACTTC CASSVGRNIQYF NA TRBV12-3/TRBV12-4 NA TRBJ2-4
TGCAGCGTTAGCAGGGGGTCCGAGCAGTACTTC CSVSRGSEQYF TRBD1 TRBV29-1 NA TRBJ2-7
TGTGCCAGCAGTAACCCCCAGGGTCCCTACGAGCAGTACTTC CASSNPQGPYEQYF NA TRBV6-6 NA TRBJ2-7
TGTGCCAGCAGCTGTTGGTTTCAGGGGGTCTATGGCTACACCTTC CASSCWFQGVYGYTF TRBD1 TRBV7-9 NA TRBJ1-2
TGTGCCAGCAGCACATGGAGAGCTTTCTTT CASSTWRAFF NA TRBV7-2 NA TRBJ1-1
TGCAGTGCTCACAAATTAGGGACTAGCGGGATCTCCTACGAGCAGTACTTC CSAHKLGTSGISYEQYF TRBD2 TRBV20-1 few TRBJ2-7
TGCGCCAGCAGCTTACAACCATCTAACTATGGCTACACCTTC CASSLQPSNYGYTF NA TRBV5-1 NA TRBJ1-2
TGCGCCAGCAGCCAAGTTGAGAACACAGATACGCAGTATTTT CASSQVENTDTQYF NA TRBV4-3 few TRBJ2-3
TGTGCCAGCAGTCTTTCATCACTTGAGAGTGAAATAGTCTCCTACGAGCAGTACTTC CASSLSSLESEIVSYEQYF NA TRBV6-2/TRBV6-3 few TRBJ2-7
TGCGCCAGCAGCTGGGCCCCCGAGTCTTACGAGCAGTACTTC CASSWAPESYEQYF NA TRBV5-1 NA TRBJ2-7
TGTGCCAGCAGTTTTGCTAGCGGTATTTCCGGGGAGCTGTTTTTT CASSFASGISGELFF TRBD2 TRBV27 NA TRBJ2-2
TGTGCCAGCAGCCAGGGTCATGGAAGAGGGTACGAGCAGTACTTC CASSQGHGRGYEQYF NA TRBV14 NA TRBJ2-7
TGTGCCAGCAGTCCGGACAGGGTAGGCTATGGCTACACCTTC CASSPDRVGYGYTF TRBD1 TRBV27 few TRBJ1-2
TGTGCCAGCAGCCCAACTAGCGGGAGATACGAGCAGTACTTC CASSPTSGRYEQYF TRBD2 TRBV27 few TRBJ2-7
TGTGCCAGCAGCCAAACAGCGGGCAACCCTCTACCCACAGATACGCAGTATTTT CASSQTAGNPLPTDTQYF NA TRBV4-2 few TRBJ2-3
TGTGCCACCAGTGCCTGGACTAGTGGGGGGAGATACACCGGGGAGCTGTTTTTT CATSAWTSGGRYTGELFF TRBD2 TRBV24-1 few TRBJ2-2
TGTGCCAGCAGTTCAGAATCAACGTCCTACAATGAGCAGTTCTTC CASSSESTSYNEQFF NA TRBV12-3/TRBV12-4 NA TRBJ2-1
TGTGCCAGCAGCTCCCCGACTAGCCATTACGAGCAGTACTTC CASSSPTSHYEQYF TRBD2 TRBV6-6 few TRBJ2-7
TGCAGTGCTGATCCGACTAGCGGGGGGGTAAATACGCAGTATTTT CSADPTSGGVNTQYF TRBD2 TRBV20-1 NA TRBJ2-3
TGCAGCGTTGAAGAGTCGGATGCAGGGACAGGGGTTTATAGGGAGTACTTC CSVEESDAGTGVYREYF TRBD1 TRBV29-1 NA TRBJ2-4
TGTGCCAGCAGTGAATGGGACAGCCCTGAAGCTTTCTTT CASSEWDSPEAFF TRBD1 TRBV25-1 NA TRBJ1-1